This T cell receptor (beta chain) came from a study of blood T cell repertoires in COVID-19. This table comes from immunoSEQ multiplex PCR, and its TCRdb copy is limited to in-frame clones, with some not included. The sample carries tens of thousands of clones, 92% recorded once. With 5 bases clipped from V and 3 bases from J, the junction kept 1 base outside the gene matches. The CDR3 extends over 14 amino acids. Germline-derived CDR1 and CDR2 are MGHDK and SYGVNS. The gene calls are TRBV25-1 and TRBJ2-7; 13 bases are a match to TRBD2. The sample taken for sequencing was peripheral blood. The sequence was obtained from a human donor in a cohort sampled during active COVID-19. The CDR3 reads CASSRTSGSYEQYF. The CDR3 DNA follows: TGTGCCAGCAGTCGGACTAGCGGGAGCTACGAGCAGTACTTC.